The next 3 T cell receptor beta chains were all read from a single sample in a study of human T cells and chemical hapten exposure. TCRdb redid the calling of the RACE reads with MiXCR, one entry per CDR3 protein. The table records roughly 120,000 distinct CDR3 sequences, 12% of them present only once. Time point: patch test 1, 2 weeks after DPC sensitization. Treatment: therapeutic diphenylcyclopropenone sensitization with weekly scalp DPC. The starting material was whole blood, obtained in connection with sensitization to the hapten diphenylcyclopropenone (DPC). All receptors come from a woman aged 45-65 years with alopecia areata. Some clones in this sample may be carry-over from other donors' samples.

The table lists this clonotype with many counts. The CDR3 sequence is CSARVSDGIRYQETQYF. The CDR3 DNA reads as TGCAGTGCTAGAGTATCCGACGGAATTAGGTACCAAGAGACCCAGTACTTC. J is TRBJ2-5 and V is TRBV20-1; no reliable D call. V was clipped by 1 base and J by 0 bases, with 18 bases between them. The CDR3 has 17 residues. Germline assignment: CDR1 DFQATT and CDR2 SNEGSKA (reference sequence).

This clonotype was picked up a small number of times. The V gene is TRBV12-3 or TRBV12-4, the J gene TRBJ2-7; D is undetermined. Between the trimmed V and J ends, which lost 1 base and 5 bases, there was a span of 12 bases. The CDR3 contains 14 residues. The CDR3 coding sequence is TGTGCCAGCAGTTTAGTAGGTGGGTCCAACGAGCAGTACTTC. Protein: CASSLVGGSNEQYF.

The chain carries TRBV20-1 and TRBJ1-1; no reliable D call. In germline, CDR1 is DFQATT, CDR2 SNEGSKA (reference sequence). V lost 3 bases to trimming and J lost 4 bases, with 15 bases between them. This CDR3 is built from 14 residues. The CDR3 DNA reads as TGCAGTGCTAGGCTAACCCCCAAGAGCACTGAAGCTTTCTTT. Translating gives CSARLTPKSTEAFF.